The rows below give T cell receptor beta chains drawn from one sample of a study of blood T cells in healthy people across ages. Each CDR3 protein gets one entry after TCRdb re-called the 5' RACE reads with MiXCR. The sample carries 600,000 or so distinct CDR3 sequences, roughly 30% recorded once. Specimen: blood. The receptors here all came from a woman aged 80 or over in good health. Each CDR3 is given with its conserved first and last residue. The D gene is left open where the match is weak. Only part of the rows carry a size: once, few, many, or a class if the clone is expanded.

TRBJ1-3 | many | TRBV20-1 | NA | TGCAGTGCTAGGGAGCTGGGTAAAAACACCATATATTTT | CSARELGKNTIYF
TRBJ2-7 | many | TRBV19 | TRBD1 | TGTGCCAGTAGTTCCACCGGGACAGGAACATTCGAGCAGTACTTC | CASSSTGTGTFEQYF
TRBJ2-5 | many | TRBV11-1 | NA | TGTGCCAGCAGCTTATTACCGGATGGAGAGACCCAGTACTTC | CASSLLPDGETQYF
TRBJ1-2 | many | TRBV27 | NA | TGTGCCAGCAGTTTTTCGGGCAGGGTGGAGTATGGCTACACCTTC | CASSFSGRVEYGYTF
TRBJ2-1 | few | TRBV4-1 | NA | TGCGCCAGCAACCAAACACCTGGACAGACCTACAATGAGCAGTTCTTC | CASNQTPGQTYNEQFF
TRBJ2-5 | NA | TRBV7-2 | TRBD2 | TGTGCCAGCAGCTTAGCGCAGGATCTAGCGGGAGGCTGGTACCAAGAGACCCAGTACTTC | CASSLAQDLAGGWYQETQYF
TRBJ1-1 | many | TRBV7-6 | TRBD1 | TGTGCCAGCAGCTTGGCGGGACAGGGGCGATCCACTGAAGCTTTCTTT | CASSLAGQGRSTEAFF
TRBJ2-1 | many | TRBV12-3/TRBV12-4 | NA | TGTGCCAGCACCCCAGGGTGGAATGAGCAGTTCTTC | CASTPGWNEQFF
TRBJ2-3 | many | TRBV20-1 | TRBD2 | TGCAGTGCCCCCTCGGGGGGGAGAAGCACAGATACGCAGTATTTT | CSAPSGGRSTDTQYF
TRBJ2-6 | NA | TRBV5-1 | NA | TGCGCCAGCAGCTTGGCTGGGACTGGGGCCAACGTCCTGACTTTC | CASSLAGTGANVLTF
TRBJ1-2 | NA | TRBV27 | NA | TGTGCCAGCAGTCTCGGGACAACCCCTAACTATGGCTACACCTTC | CASSLGTTPNYGYTF
TRBJ2-7 | NA | TRBV20-1 | TRBD2 | TGCAGTGCTAGAGATCGGAGCGGGACGCCCTACGAGCAGTACTTC | CSARDRSGTPYEQYF
TRBJ2-2 | NA | TRBV2 | TRBD1 | TGTGCCAGCAGTTCCGGGACAGGGGTCCCCGGGGAGCTGTTTTTT | CASSSGTGVPGELFF
TRBJ1-6 | few | TRBV27 | NA | TGTGCCAGCAGTTTCTCCCCATTGGTGGGGAATTCACCCCTCCACTTT | CASSFSPLVGNSPLHF
TRBJ2-7 | few | TRBV2 | NA | TGTGCCAGCCGTGAGGATGAGCAGTACTTC | CASREDEQYF
TRBJ1-2 | many | TRBV6-1 | NA | TGTGCCAGCAGTGAAATTAGTAGGGGTAATGGCTACACCTTC | CASSEISRGNGYTF
TRBJ2-7 | NA | TRBV11-2 | TRBD2 | TGTGCCAGCACCCTGACTAGCGGAACCTACGAGCAGTACTTC | CASTLTSGTYEQYF
TRBJ2-3 | many | TRBV27 | TRBD1 | TGTGCCAGCAGGCCGGACAGGGGGCGAGATACGCAGTATTTT | CASRPDRGRDTQYF
TRBJ2-1 | NA | TRBV15 | NA | TGTGCCACTCAACGGGGCAGGGCGCACAATGAGCAGTTCTTC | CATQRGRAHNEQFF
TRBJ2-7 | NA | TRBV5-1 | NA | TGCGCCAGCAGCTTCACCGGGACAAGCTCCTACGAGCAGTACTTC | CASSFTGTSSYEQYF
TRBJ2-7 | NA | TRBV5-1 | NA | TGCGCCAGCAGCTTTTCGGACAAATTCTACGAGCAGTACTTC | CASSFSDKFYEQYF
TRBJ1-5 | NA | TRBV20-1 | NA | TGCAGTGCTAGAAATGGGGACATAAAGAGTAGGCCCCAGCATTTT | CSARNGDIKSRPQHF
TRBJ2-7 | NA | TRBV2 | TRBD2 | TGTGCCAGCAGTGCTTCGACTAGCGGGGATGGGGAGCAGTACTTC | CASSASTSGDGEQYF
TRBJ2-3 | NA | TRBV3-1 | TRBD2 | TGTGCCAGCAGCCGCTGGGCGGGGGGTCAACCAGATACGCAGTATTTT | CASSRWAGGQPDTQYF
TRBJ1-2 | few | TRBV7-9 | TRBD1 | TGTGCCAGCAGCATCGGGACAGTCGATGGCTACACCTTC | CASSIGTVDGYTF
TRBJ2-6 | many | TRBV20-1 | NA | TGCAGTGCTGCTAAACAGGGCGCTGGGGCCAACGTCCTGACTTTC | CSAAKQGAGANVLTF